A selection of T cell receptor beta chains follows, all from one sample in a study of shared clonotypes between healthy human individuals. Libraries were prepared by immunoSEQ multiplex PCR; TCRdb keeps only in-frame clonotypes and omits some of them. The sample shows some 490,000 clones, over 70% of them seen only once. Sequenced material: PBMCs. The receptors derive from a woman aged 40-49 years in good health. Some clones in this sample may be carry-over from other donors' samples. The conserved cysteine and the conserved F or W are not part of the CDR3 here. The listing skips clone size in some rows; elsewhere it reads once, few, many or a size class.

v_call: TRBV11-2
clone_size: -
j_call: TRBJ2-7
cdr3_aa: ASSLGAGRGEQY

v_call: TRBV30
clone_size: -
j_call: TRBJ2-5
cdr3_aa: AWSVAGGPTEEQY

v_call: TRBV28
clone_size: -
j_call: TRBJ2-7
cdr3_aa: ASRDRVYEQY

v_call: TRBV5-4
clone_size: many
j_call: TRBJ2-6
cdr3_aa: ASSLSLSSGANVLT

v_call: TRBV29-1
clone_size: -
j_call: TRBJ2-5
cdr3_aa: SVGREGAGETQY

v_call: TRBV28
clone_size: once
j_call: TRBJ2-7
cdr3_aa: ASSSGIGTPPEQY

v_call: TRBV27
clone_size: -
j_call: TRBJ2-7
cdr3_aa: ASSLSPNAGGEQY

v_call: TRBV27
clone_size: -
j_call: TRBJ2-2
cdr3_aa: ASSSQNTGELF

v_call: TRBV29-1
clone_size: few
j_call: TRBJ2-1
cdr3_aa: SVRGRPGAGGRRGEQF

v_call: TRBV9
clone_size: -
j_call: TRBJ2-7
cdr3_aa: ASSVSGTSYEQY

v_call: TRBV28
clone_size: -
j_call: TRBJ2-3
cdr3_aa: ASSSGVQSQY

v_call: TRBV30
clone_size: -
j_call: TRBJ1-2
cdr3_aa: AWSTAYGYT

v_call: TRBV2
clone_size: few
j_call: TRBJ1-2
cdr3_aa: ASSAGEDYGYT

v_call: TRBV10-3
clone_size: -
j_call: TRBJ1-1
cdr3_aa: AISDSGATDTEAF

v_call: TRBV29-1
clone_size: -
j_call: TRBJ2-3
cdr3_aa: SVSEGDTQY

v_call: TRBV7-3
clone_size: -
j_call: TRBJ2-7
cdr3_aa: ASSPDSNSYEQY

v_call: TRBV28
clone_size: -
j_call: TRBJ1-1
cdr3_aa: ASSRSLEAF

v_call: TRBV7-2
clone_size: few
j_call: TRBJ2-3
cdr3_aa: ASSLRRGRDDTQY

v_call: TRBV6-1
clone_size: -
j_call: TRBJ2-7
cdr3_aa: ASSDAPGSLVV

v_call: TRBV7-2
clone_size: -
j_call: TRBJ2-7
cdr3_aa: ASSRRPGVIAYEQY

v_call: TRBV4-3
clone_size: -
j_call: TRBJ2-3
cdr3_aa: ASSQGQGVTDTQY

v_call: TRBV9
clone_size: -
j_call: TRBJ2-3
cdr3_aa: ASSVGTSGRHTQY

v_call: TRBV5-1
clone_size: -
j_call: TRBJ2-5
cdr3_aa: ASSLASQETQY

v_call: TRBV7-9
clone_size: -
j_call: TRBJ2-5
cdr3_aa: ASTILAGVETQY

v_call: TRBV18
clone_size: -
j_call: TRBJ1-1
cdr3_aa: ASSPIPDSEAF

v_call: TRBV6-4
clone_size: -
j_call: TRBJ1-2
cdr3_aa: ASSPGAENGYT

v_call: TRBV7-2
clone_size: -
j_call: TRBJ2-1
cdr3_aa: ASSLGSANEQF

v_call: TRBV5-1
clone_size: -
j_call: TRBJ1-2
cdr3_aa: ASSDQLGYT

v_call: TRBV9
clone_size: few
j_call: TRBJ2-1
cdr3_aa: ASSVAAGESDNEQF

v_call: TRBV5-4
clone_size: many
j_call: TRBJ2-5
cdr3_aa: ASSSGGLVIETQY